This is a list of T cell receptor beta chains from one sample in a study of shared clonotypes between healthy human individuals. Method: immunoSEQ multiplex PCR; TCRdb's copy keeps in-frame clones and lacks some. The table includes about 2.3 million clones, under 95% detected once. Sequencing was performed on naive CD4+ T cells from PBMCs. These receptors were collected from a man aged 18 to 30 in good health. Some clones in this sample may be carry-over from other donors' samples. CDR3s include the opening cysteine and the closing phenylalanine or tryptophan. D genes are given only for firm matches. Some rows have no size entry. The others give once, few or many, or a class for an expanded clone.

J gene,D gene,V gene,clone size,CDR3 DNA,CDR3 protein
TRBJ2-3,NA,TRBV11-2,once,TGTGCCAGCAGCTCAGGGGTTACAGATACGCAGTATTTT,CASSSGVTDTQYF
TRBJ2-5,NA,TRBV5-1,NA,TGCGCCAGCAGCTTGAGGGAGTCCGGTACGGGAGAGACCCAGTACTTC,CASSLRESGTGETQYF
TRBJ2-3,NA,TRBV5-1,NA,TGCGCCAGCAGCCCGGCTGTGGCGAAGGGCACAGATACGCAGTATTTT,CASSPAVAKGTDTQYF
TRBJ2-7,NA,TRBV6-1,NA,TGTGCCAGCAGTGAAAGGCGGGGTTACTCCTACGAGCAGTACTTC,CASSERRGYSYEQYF
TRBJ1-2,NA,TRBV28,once,TGTGCCAGCAGTTCAATACGGTCCCAACTTGGCTACACCTTC,CASSSIRSQLGYTF
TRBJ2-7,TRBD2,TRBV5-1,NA,TGCGCCAGCAGCTTGTCCGGACTAGCGGGTCACGAGCAGTACTTC,CASSLSGLAGHEQYF
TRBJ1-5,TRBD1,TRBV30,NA,TGTGCCTTTACGGGACAGGGGAGCAATCAGCCCCAGCATTTT,CAFTGQGSNQPQHF
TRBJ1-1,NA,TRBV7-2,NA,TGTGCCAGCAGTCGCAGTTATTCAACTGAAGCTTTCTTT,CASSRSYSTEAFF
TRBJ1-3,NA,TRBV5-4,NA,TGTGCCAGCAGCTCCGGAACCGACTCTGGAAACACCATATATTTT,CASSSGTDSGNTIYF
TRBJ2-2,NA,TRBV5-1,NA,TGCGCCAGCACTGTCGTGGCATCGAACACCGGGGAGCTGTTTTTT,CASTVVASNTGELFF
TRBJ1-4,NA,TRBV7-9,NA,TGTGCCAGCAGCTTTGCGGGCAGGGAGATGAAAAAACTGTTTTTT,CASSFAGREMKKLFF
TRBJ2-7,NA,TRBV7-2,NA,TGTGCCAGCAGTAGCGGTAGGACGGGATACGAGCAGTACTTC,CASSSGRTGYEQYF
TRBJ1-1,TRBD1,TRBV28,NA,TGTGCCAGCAGCCCCAACCCTGGACAGGGGAACACTGAAGCTTTCTTT,CASSPNPGQGNTEAFF
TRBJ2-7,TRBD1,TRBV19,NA,TGTGCCAGTAGCAAGAAATCCCGGGACAGGGGATTCTACGAGCAGTACTTC,CASSKKSRDRGFYEQYF
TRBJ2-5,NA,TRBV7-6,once,TGTGCCAGCAGCCCAGGGGCAGCGCAAGAGACCCAGTACTTC,CASSPGAAQETQYF
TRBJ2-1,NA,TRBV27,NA,TGTGCCAGCAGTCCCGTGGGTTACAATGAGCAGTTCTTC,CASSPVGYNEQFF
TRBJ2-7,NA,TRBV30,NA,TGTGCCTGGAGTGTAGGGTGGGGATACGAGCAGTACTTC,CAWSVGWGYEQYF
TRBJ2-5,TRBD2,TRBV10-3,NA,TGTGCCATCAGTTATGGACTAGCGGGATTGGAGGAGACCCAGTACTTC,CAISYGLAGLEETQYF
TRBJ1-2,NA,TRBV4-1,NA,TGCGCCAGCAGGAGAGGGCCTCGCTATGGCTACACCTTC,CASRRGPRYGYTF
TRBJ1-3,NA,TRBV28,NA,TGTGCCAGCAGTTCGATTAGATTCATTGGGAACACCATATATTTT,CASSSIRFIGNTIYF
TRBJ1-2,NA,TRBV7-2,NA,TGTGCCAGCAGCTTGAGGACAGTCCTTAACTATGGCTACACCTTC,CASSLRTVLNYGYTF
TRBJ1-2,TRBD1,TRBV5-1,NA,TGCGCCAGCAGCTTCGGGGACAGGAGCTATGGCTACACCTTC,CASSFGDRSYGYTF
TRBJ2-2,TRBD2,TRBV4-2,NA,TGTGCCAGCAGCCAAGAGTGGCTAGCGGCGAACACCGGGGAGCTGTTTTTT,CASSQEWLAANTGELFF
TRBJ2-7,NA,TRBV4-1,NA,TGCGCCAGCAGCCAAGTTAGAGGAGAGGAGCAGTACTTC,CASSQVRGEEQYF
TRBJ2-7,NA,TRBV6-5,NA,TGTGCCAGCACCCAAGAAGTTAGCGGATCCTACGAGCAGTACTTC,CASTQEVSGSYEQYF
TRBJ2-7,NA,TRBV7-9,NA,TGTGCCAGCAGCTTTCCACACAGCTACGAGCAGTACTTC,CASSFPHSYEQYF
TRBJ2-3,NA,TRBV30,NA,TGTGCCTGGAGTCCCCGACAGTGGATCACAGATACGCAGTATTTT,CAWSPRQWITDTQYF
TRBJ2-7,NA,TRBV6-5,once,TGTGCCAGCAGCCGCCAGGGAGTATCGGACGAGCAGTACTTC,CASSRQGVSDEQYF
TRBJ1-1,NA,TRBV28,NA,TGTGCCAGCAGTTCGCTTTTGGGGACTATCAGGGCTTTCTTT,CASSSLLGTIRAFF
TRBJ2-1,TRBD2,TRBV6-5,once,TGTGCCAGCAGCCCCTCTAGCGGGAGTTGGGGTGAGCAGTTCTTC,CASSPSSGSWGEQFF
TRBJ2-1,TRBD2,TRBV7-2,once,TGTGCCAGCAGCCCACCCGGGACTAGCGGGAGGAATGAGCAGTTCTTC,CASSPPGTSGRNEQFF
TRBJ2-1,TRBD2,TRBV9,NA,TGTGCCAGCAGCGTAGGGGGACTAGCTTACAATGAGCAGTTCTTC,CASSVGGLAYNEQFF
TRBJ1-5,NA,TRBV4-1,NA,TGCGCCAGCAGCCAAGAGCCCGGGGGGGCAAGGTATCAGCCCCAGCATTTT,CASSQEPGGARYQPQHF
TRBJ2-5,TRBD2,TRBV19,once,TGTGCCAGTAGTATGTCGGGGGGAGGGGAGACCCAGTACTTC,CASSMSGGGETQYF
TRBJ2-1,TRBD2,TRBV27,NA,TGTGCCAGCAGTTTAAGCTGGGGGACTAGCGGCTACAATGAGCAGTTCTTC,CASSLSWGTSGYNEQFF
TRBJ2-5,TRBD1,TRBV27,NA,TGTGCCAGCGCCCTGACAGGGATCAAAGGGGAGACCCAGTACTTC,CASALTGIKGETQYF
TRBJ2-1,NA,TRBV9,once,TGTGCCAGCAGCGGAAGGGGACGGGGGCCATACAATGAGCAGTTCTTC,CASSGRGRGPYNEQFF
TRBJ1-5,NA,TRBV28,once,TGTGCCAGCAGTCACGGAAAGGGAGATCAGCCCCAGCATTTT,CASSHGKGDQPQHF
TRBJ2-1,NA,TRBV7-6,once,TGTGCCAGCAGCTTAGTGGGCAGGGTGGGTGAGCAGTTCTTC,CASSLVGRVGEQFF
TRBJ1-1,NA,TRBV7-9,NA,TGTGCCAGCAGCTTAAGTCGGGAAACTGAAGCTTTCTTT,CASSLSRETEAFF
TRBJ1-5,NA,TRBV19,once,TGTGCCAGTAGTATAGGTCAAACGGGGCCCCAGCATTTT,CASSIGQTGPQHF